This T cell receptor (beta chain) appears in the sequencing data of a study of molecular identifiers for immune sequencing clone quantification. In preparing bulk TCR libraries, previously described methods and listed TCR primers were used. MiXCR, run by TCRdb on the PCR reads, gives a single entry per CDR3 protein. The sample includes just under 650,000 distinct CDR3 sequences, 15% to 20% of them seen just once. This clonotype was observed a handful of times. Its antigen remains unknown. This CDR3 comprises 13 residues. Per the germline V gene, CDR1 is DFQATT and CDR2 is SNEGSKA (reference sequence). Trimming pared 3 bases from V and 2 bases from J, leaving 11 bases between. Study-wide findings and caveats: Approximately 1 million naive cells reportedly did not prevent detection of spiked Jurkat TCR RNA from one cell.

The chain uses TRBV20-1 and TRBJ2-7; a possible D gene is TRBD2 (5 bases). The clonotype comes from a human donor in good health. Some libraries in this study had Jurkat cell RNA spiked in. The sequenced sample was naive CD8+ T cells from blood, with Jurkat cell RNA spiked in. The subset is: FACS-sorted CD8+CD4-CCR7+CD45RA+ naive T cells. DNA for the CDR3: TGCAGTGCTAGCGCCCTAGCTACCTACGAGCAGTACTTC. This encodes CSASALATYEQYF.